The 11 T cell receptor beta chains presented below share a single source sample, sequenced in a study of T cell changes during pregnancy in multiple sclerosis. The table came from immunoSEQ multiplex PCR; TCRdb's copy has only in-frame clones and leaves some out. The table includes 52,000 or so clones, about 90% detected once. Sequences were derived from CD4+ T cells from peripheral blood mononuclear cells, sampled in the second trimester of pregnancy. Receptors originate from a female donor with multiple sclerosis, enrolled in a pregnancy study.

The J gene is TRBJ2-2, the V gene TRBV9; tentative D call: TRBD2 (6 bases). This CDR3 contains 15 residues. Trimming took off 3 bases at V and 0 bases at J, with 9 bases between the two ends. CDR1 and CDR2 (germline): SGDLS, YYNGEE. The CDR3 is CASSARGANTGELFF. CDR3 nucleotides: TGTGCCAGCAGCGCCCGCGGGGCGAACACCGGGGAGCTGTTTTTT.

The J gene is TRBJ1-4, the V gene TRBV6-1, with D uncertain. CDR3 length: 15 residues. Germline lookup yields CDR1 MNHNS and CDR2 SASEGT. Trimming removed 6 bases at V and 7 bases at J, with 18 bases between. CDR3 amino acids: CASRKEGLLGEKLFF. DNA for the CDR3: TGTGCCAGCAGGAAGGAGGGCCTCTTGGGTGAAAAACTGTTTTTT.

DNA of the CDR3: TGCGCCAGCAGCTTAGGAACAGCTAACTATGGCTACACCTTC. Translation gives CASSLGTANYGYTF. This rearrangement joins TRBV5-1 to TRBJ1-2; D is undetermined. There are 14 residues in the CDR3. Trimming removed 2 bases from V and 0 bases from J, with 8 bases in between. Germline V gene sequence: CDR1 SGHRS, CDR2 YFSETQ.

V usage is TRBV6-1 and J usage is TRBJ2-7; 8 positions match TRBD1. The germline V gene has CDR1 MNHNS and CDR2 SASEGT. Trimming took 6 bases from V and 3 from J; bases not matched to a gene: 4. This CDR3 comprises 13 residues. The CDR3 region has the DNA TGTGCCAGCAGGGACAGGGCCAACTACGAGCAGTACTTC. Amino acids: CASRDRANYEQYF.

DNA for the CDR3: TGTGCCAGCAGTGGAGGGACTATCCTTACGGAGCAGTTCTTC. Its protein is CASSGGTILTEQFF. The rearrangement uses TRBV6-5 and TRBJ2-1; 7 bases map to TRBD2. Per germline, CDR1 MNHEY and CDR2 SVGAGI. V was clipped by 5 bases and J by 10 bases; unmatched bases: 11. There are 14 residues in the CDR3.

The chain uses TRBV5-1 and TRBJ2-1; 11 nucleotides align to TRBD2. V lost 0 bases and J lost 1; bases outside the gene matches: 6. The CDR3 sequence is 18 residues long. Germline CDR1 reads SGHRS; CDR2 reads YFSETQ. CDR3 sequence (DNA): TGCGCCAGCAGCTTGGCCCTCACTAGCGGGGGATCCTACAATGAGCAGTTCTTC. Translated: CASSLALTSGGSYNEQFF.

As concerns this clone: Other DNA sequences within the sample encode an identical CDR3. This chain joins TRBV2 and TRBJ1-1; TRBD1 might be the D (6 bases). V dropped 6 bases and J dropped 3 bases, with 11 bases sitting between them. Germline loops: CDR1 SNHLY, CDR2 FYNNEI. The CDR3 spans 13 residues. Here the CDR3 reads CASSADRDTEAFF. The CDR3 nucleotides read TGTGCCAGCAGCGCGGACAGAGACACTGAAGCTTTCTTT.

The rearrangement joins TRBV6-1 to TRBJ2-2; TRBD1 matches at 7 bases. CDR1 and CDR2 (germline): MNHNS, SASEGT. V was clipped by 4 bases and J by 6 bases; unmatched bases: 5. The CDR3 spans 14 residues. The CDR3 nucleotides read TGTGCCAGCAGTGCCGACCAGGGGGCCGGGGAGCTGTTTTTT. Protein sequence: CASSADQGAGELFF.

V and J are TRBV30 and TRBJ1-1; 8 bases match TRBD1. With V trimmed by 1 base and J by 5 bases, 3 bases remained unmatched. This CDR3 region has 13 residues. CDR1 and CDR2 from the germline V gene are GTSNPN and SVGIG (reference sequence). The CDR3 DNA reads TGTGCCTGGAGTGCGGACAGGGTGACTGAAGCTTTCTTT. Residues: CAWSADRVTEAFF.

CDR3 region: CASSVGSNSGANVLTF. CDR3 nucleotide sequence: TGTGCCAGCAGCGTAGGGTCTAACTCTGGGGCCAACGTCCTGACTTTC. This chain links TRBV9 with TRBJ2-6, with D uncertain. Per the germline V gene, CDR1 is SGDLS and CDR2 is YYNGEE. Trimming took off 0 bases at V and 0 bases at J, with 7 bases between the two ends. This CDR3 contains 16 residues.

V is TRBV5-1 and J is TRBJ2-7; tentative D call: TRBD2 (6 bases). Trimming pared 5 bases from V and 3 bases from J, leaving 18 bases between. This CDR3 comprises 15 residues. Per the germline V gene, CDR1 is SGHRS and CDR2 is YFSETQ. DNA of the CDR3: TGCGCCAGCAGACGGGAGCAGGGCTACCACTACGAGCAGTACTTC. Amino acids: CASRREQGYHYEQYF.